These T cell receptor beta chains were read from a single sample in a study of regulatory T cells in long-lasting Graves disease. One entry per CDR3 protein, called by TCRdb with MiXCR from the multiplex PCR reads. Among 400,000 to 500,000 distinct CDR3 sequences listed, 14% were seen once. This same sample was also part of a study on T cells in Graves' hyperthyroidism and ophthalmopathy.

The sample in question was peripheral blood mononuclear cells (PBMCs), obtained at new diagnosis, from a patient treated with antithyroid drugs. The receptors were sampled from a woman aged 50 to 60 with Graves disease. Both conserved end residues are part of each CDR3. The D gene is left open where the match is weak. Some rows have no size entry. The others give once, few or many, or a class for an expanded clone.

many TRBJ2-5 TRBD1 TRBV29-1 CSDRTGGVETQYF TGCAGCGATCGGACAGGGGGCGTCGAGACCCAGTACTTC
many TRBJ2-7 . TRBV30 CAWSRLTYEQYF TGTGCCTGGAGTAGACTGACCTACGAGCAGTACTTC
. TRBJ2-4 . TRBV9 CASSVAPRGLDNIQYF TGTGCCAGCAGCGTAGCCCCTAGAGGTCTGGACAACATTCAGTACTTC
many TRBJ2-5 TRBD2 TRBV6-2/TRBV6-3 CASSYTSGGRETQYF TGTGCCAGCAGTTATACCTCGGGGGGGCGAGAGACCCAGTACTTC
. TRBJ2-7 TRBD2 TRBV11-1 CASSSTSGTSNEQYF TGTGCCAGCAGTTCAACCTCCGGGACTAGCAACGAGCAGTACTTC
many TRBJ2-1 . TRBV28 CASRLPGTNSYNEQFF TGTGCCAGCAGACTACCCGGGACAAACTCCTACAATGAGCAGTTCTTC
many TRBJ1-4 . TRBV29-1 CSVRGVEMGKLFF TGCAGCGTGCGGGGGGTGGAGATGGGAAAACTGTTTTTT
few TRBJ2-5 TRBD2 TRBV20-1 CSARTLAGGGYQETQYF TGCAGTGCTAGAACACTAGCGGGAGGAGGCTACCAAGAGACCCAGTACTTC
. TRBJ1-1 . TRBV20-1 CSATPPGLRSTEAFF TGCAGTGCCACCCCCCCGGGTCTGCGGAGCACTGAAGCTTTCTTT
few TRBJ2-5 . TRBV5-1 CASSLRFQETQYF TGCGCCAGCAGCCTCAGGTTCCAAGAGACCCAGTACTTC
many TRBJ1-2 . TRBV27 CASSQTPGVTHGYTF TGTGCCAGCAGCCAGACCCCGGGAGTCACCCATGGCTACACCTTC
. TRBJ1-2 . TRBV2 CASSVQDLYGYTF TGTGCCAGCAGTGTCCAGGACCTCTATGGCTACACCTTC
few TRBJ2-6 . TRBV19 CASSINVNSGANVLTF TGTGCCAGTAGTATCAACGTAAACTCTGGGGCCAACGTCCTGACTTTC
many TRBJ2-1 TRBD2 TRBV27 CASSSGLVTDEQFF TGTGCCAGCAGTTCGGGACTAGTGACAGATGAGCAGTTCTTC
. TRBJ2-5 TRBD2 TRBV3-1 CASSPLAGEGETQYF TGTGCCAGCAGCCCGCTAGCGGGAGAGGGGGAGACCCAGTACTTC
many TRBJ2-2 . TRBV12-3/TRBV12-4 CASSLAESGELFF TGTGCCAGCAGTTTGGCCGAGAGCGGGGAGCTGTTTTTT
many TRBJ1-5 . TRBV6-2/TRBV6-3 CASSYRGNNQPQHF TGTGCCAGCAGTTACCGGGGTAACAATCAGCCCCAGCATTTT
few TRBJ2-3 . TRBV19 CASSPSQADTQYF TGTGCCAGTAGCCCGTCCCAGGCAGATACGCAGTATTTT
many TRBJ1-1 TRBD1 TRBV29-1 CSVRTGGTEAFF TGCAGCGTGCGGACAGGGGGAACTGAAGCTTTCTTT
many TRBJ1-1 . TRBV20-1 CSATLRPMMNTEAFF TGCAGTGCCACCCTCCGACCGATGATGAACACTGAAGCTTTCTTT
few TRBJ1-2 TRBD1 TRBV30 CAWEGPTRGLNGYTF TGTGCCTGGGAGGGCCCCACCAGGGGGCTTAATGGCTACACCTTC
many TRBJ2-5 TRBD2 TRBV5-6 CASSSGLAKKTQETQYF TGTGCCAGCAGCTCGGGACTAGCAAAAAAAACCCAAGAGACCCAGTACTTC
. TRBJ2-2 . TRBV28 CASSHRRQTGELFF TGTGCCAGCAGCCATCGTCGGCAGACCGGGGAGCTGTTTTTT
. TRBJ2-3 . TRBV18 CASSPQRCTDTQCF TGTGCCAGCTCACCCCAGCGATGCACAGATACGCAGTGTTTT
many TRBJ1-1 . TRBV2 CARHRDTYTEAFF TGTGCCAGGCACCGGGACACCTACACTGAAGCTTTCTTT
. TRBJ2-1 . TRBV10-3 CAISWAEYGEQFF TGTGCCATCAGCTGGGCCGAGTATGGGGAGCAGTTCTTC
many TRBJ1-4 . TRBV5-1 CASSLVQGEKLFF TGCGCCAGCAGCTTGGTCCAGGGCGAAAAACTGTTTTTT
many TRBJ1-1 . TRBV6-2/TRBV6-3 CASSYSGGNTEAFF TGTGCCAGCAGTTACTCAGGGGGGAACACTGAAGCTTTCTTT
many TRBJ1-2 TRBD1 TRBV2 CASSEGDRGYGYTF TGTGCCAGCAGTGAAGGGGACAGGGGCTATGGCTACACCTTC
many TRBJ2-1 . TRBV6-1 CASSEALQSSYNEQFF TGTGCCAGCAGTGAAGCGCTCCAAAGCTCCTACAATGAGCAGTTCTTC
few TRBJ2-1 TRBD2 TRBV10-2 CASSSWGGNEQFF TGCGCCAGCAGTTCCTGGGGGGGGAATGAGCAGTTCTTC
. TRBJ2-4 TRBD2 TRBV5-4 CASSQLAGGPKNIQYF TGTGCCAGCAGCCAACTAGCGGGAGGGCCTAAAAACATTCAGTACTTC
few TRBJ2-7 . TRBV2 CASSWTESYEQYF TGTGCCAGCAGCTGGACAGAATCCTACGAGCAGTACTTC
few TRBJ2-1 . TRBV25-1 CASSETGRDEQFF TGTGCCAGCAGTGAAACAGGTCGGGATGAGCAGTTCTTC
many TRBJ2-1 TRBD2 TRBV7-2 CASSLGYLAGPSGSYNEQFF TGTGCCAGCAGCTTAGGCTACCTAGCGGGACCTTCCGGGTCCTACAATGAGCAGTTCTTC
. TRBJ2-3 TRBD1 TRBV11-2 CASSLDPGQGTDTQYF TGTGCCAGCAGCTTAGACCCGGGACAGGGCACAGATACGCAGTATTTT
once TRBJ2-6 . TRBV20-1 CSADTRADFVSGANVLTF TGCAGTGCCGATACACGCGCAGACTTTGTTTCTGGGGCCAACGTCCTGACTTTC
many TRBJ2-1 . TRBV5-6 CASSFGPESNEQFF TGTGCCAGCAGCTTTGGTCCGGAGTCCAATGAGCAGTTCTTC
few TRBJ2-1 TRBD2 TRBV28 CASSPPLAGVGEQFF TGTGCCAGCAGTCCACCTCTAGCGGGAGTCGGTGAGCAGTTCTTC
. TRBJ1-2 TRBD1 TRBV29-1 CSVDFQGGYGYTF TGCAGCGTTGATTTCCAGGGGGGCTATGGCTACACCTTC
few TRBJ1-2 . TRBV5-5 CASSLDTGAPNYGYTF TGTGCCAGCAGCTTGGATACGGGAGCCCCAAACTATGGCTACACCTTC
few TRBJ2-5 . TRBV4-2 CASSQDPHGRGFKETQYF TGTGCCAGCAGCCAAGATCCCCATGGCAGGGGATTCAAGGAGACCCAGTACTTC
many TRBJ1-5 . TRBV5-5 CASSDILSRQPQHF TGTGCCAGCAGCGACATACTTTCTCGGCAGCCCCAGCATTTT
many TRBJ2-2 . TRBV3-1 CASSRQDAGSRAGELFF TGTGCCAGCAGCCGACAAGATGCCGGTTCAAGGGCCGGGGAGCTGTTTTTT
. TRBJ1-5 TRBD1 TRBV2 CASSKTQGAVQPQHF TGTGCCAGCAGCAAAACACAGGGGGCGGTTCAGCCCCAGCATTTT
many TRBJ2-1 . TRBV24-1 CATSAFAGKRGNEQFF TGTGCCACCAGTGCTTTCGCAGGAAAAAGGGGCAATGAGCAGTTCTTC
. TRBJ1-5 . TRBV4-1 CASSQERQLNQPQHF TGCGCCAGCAGCCAAGAAAGGCAGTTGAATCAGCCCCAGCATTTT
many TRBJ2-5 . TRBV30 CAWKLTGLETQYF TGTGCCTGGAAGCTCACCGGCTTAGAGACCCAGTACTTC
few TRBJ2-2 . TRBV12-3/TRBV12-4 CASSLVGIGELFF TGTGCCAGCAGTTTAGTAGGGATCGGGGAGCTGTTTTTT
many TRBJ2-7 . TRBV28 CASSSTTGYSLSYEQYF TGTGCCAGCAGTTCAACGACAGGCTACAGCTTGTCCTACGAGCAGTACTTC
. TRBJ2-6 TRBD1 TRBV28 CASSLLGTGSSGANVLTF TGTGCCAGCAGTTTATTAGGGACAGGCAGCTCTGGGGCCAACGTCCTGACTTTC
many TRBJ1-1 . TRBV2 CASRTTGNTEAFF TGTGCCAGCAGAACGACGGGGAACACTGAAGCTTTCTTT
once TRBJ1-2 . TRBV7-9 CASSLDRDNYGYTF TGTGCCAGCAGCTTAGATAGGGATAACTATGGCTACACCTTC
. TRBJ2-7 TRBD2 TRBV6-1 CASRQGTSGSGPREQYF TGTGCCAGCAGACAGGGGACTAGCGGGAGTGGCCCTCGCGAGCAGTACTTC
many TRBJ2-1 TRBD2 TRBV7-9 CASKNSGRARNNEQFF TGTGCCAGCAAAAATAGCGGGAGGGCCAGGAACAATGAGCAGTTCTTC
many TRBJ2-3 . TRBV27 CASRPSWSSADSTDTQYF TGTGCCAGCAGACCCTCCTGGTCTAGCGCAGATAGCACAGATACGCAGTATTTT